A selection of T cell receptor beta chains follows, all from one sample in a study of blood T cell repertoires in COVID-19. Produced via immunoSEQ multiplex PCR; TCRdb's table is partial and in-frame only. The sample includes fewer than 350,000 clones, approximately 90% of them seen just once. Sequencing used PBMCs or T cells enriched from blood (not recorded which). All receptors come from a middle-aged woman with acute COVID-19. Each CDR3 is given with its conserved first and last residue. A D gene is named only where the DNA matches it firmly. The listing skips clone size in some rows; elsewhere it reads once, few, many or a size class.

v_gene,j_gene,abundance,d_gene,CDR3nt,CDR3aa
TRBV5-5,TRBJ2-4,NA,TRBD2,TGTGCCAGCAGCCCCACCCCCGGGGGGGGAGCGGTCAAAAACATTCAGTACTTC,CASSPTPGGGAVKNIQYF
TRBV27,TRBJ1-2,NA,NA,TGTGCCAGCAGTTTATCGCCCAGGGTCGGCTACACCTTC,CASSLSPRVGYTF
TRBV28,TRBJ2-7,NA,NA,TGTGCCAGCAGTTTACTCAGATCGCCCTACGAGCAGTACTTC,CASSLLRSPYEQYF
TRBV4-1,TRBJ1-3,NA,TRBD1,TGCGCCAGCAGCCATCCCATACGACAGGGTACAAGAAACACCATATATTTT,CASSHPIRQGTRNTIYF
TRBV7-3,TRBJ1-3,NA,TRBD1,TGTGCCAGCAGCTTTCCCGGGACAGTTGGAAACACCATATATTTT,CASSFPGTVGNTIYF
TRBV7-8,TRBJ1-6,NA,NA,TGTGCCAGCAGCTTAGGGTCTACACCCCTCCACTTT,CASSLGSTPLHF
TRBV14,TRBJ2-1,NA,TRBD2,TGTGCCAGCCGGGGGGGGAGCCGGAGATCCTACAATGAGCAGTTCTTC,CASRGGSRRSYNEQFF
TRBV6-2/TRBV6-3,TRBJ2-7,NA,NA,TGTGCCAGCAGCCGGGGGACAGCCGAGCAGTACTTC,CASSRGTAEQYF
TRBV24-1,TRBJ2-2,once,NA,TGTGCCACCAGTGATCAAAACACCGGGGAGCTGTTTTTT,CATSDQNTGELFF
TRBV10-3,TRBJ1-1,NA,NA,TGTGCCATCAGTGAGTCGACAGTCACTGAAGCTTTCTTT,CAISESTVTEAFF
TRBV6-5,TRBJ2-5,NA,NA,TGTGCCAGCAACAAGCTTGGCGGAAGGGAGACCCAGTACTTC,CASNKLGGRETQYF
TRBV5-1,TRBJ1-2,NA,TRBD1,TGCGCCAGCAGCGTCGGACAGGGAGGTAATAGCTACACCTTC,CASSVGQGGNSYTF
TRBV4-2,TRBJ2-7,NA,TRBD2,TGTGCCAGCAGCCAAGGTAGCGGGGGGTCCTACGAGCAGTACTTC,CASSQGSGGSYEQYF
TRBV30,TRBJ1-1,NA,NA,TGTGCCTGGAGTTCCCCCAGGGGCCTGAACACTGAAGCTTTCTTT,CAWSSPRGLNTEAFF
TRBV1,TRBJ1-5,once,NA,TGCACCAGCAGCCAAGTCGGTCGCAGGGACAGGGTTAATCAGCCCCAGCATTTT,CTSSQVGRRDRVNQPQHF
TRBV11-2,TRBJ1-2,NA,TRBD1,TGTGCCAGCAGCACCGGGACAGTCTATTGGGGCTACACCTTC,CASSTGTVYWGYTF
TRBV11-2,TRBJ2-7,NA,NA,TGTGCCAGCAGCTTCCTCGGAACTGGGACTCAGAACGAGCAGTACTTC,CASSFLGTGTQNEQYF
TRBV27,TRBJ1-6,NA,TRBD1,TGTGCCAGCAGTCCGGCGACAGGGGTGTCACCCCTCCACTTT,CASSPATGVSPLHF
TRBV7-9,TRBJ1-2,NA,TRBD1,TGTGCCAGCAGCTCCCCGCACAGGGGCTACTATGGCTACACCTTC,CASSSPHRGYYGYTF
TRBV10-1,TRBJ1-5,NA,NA,TGCGCCACCTACAGGGAGAACACGTCCTTTGGTCAGCCCCAGCATTTT,CATYRENTSFGQPQHF
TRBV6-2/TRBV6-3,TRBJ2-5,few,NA,TGTGCCAGCAGTCAGCAAGAGACCCAGTACTTC,CASSQQETQYF
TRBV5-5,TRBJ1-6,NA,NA,TGTGCCAGCAGCTCCGGACAGAGTAATTCACCCCTCCACTTT,CASSSGQSNSPLHF
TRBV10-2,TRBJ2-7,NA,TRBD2,TGCGCCAGGGGAGGACTAGCGGGGGAAGACGAGCAGTACTTC,CARGGLAGEDEQYF
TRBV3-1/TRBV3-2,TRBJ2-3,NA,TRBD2,TGTGCCAGCAGCCAACGAAACGGGAGGAGTGGAGATACGCAGTATTTT,CASSQRNGRSGDTQYF
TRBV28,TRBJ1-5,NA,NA,TGTGCCAGCAGTCCACAGGAAGGGGGTCAGCCCCAGCATTTT,CASSPQEGGQPQHF
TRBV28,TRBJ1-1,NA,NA,TGTGCCAGCAGTGAATGGACAGTGCTCGGGACTGAAGCTTTCTTT,CASSEWTVLGTEAFF
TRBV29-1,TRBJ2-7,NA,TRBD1,TGCAGCGTTGAAGTAAGTCAGGGGGCGACTCAGTACTTC,CSVEVSQGATQYF
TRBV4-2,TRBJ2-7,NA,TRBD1,TGTGCCAGCAGCCAGGATACAGGGGGCGAATCCTACGAGCAGTACTTC,CASSQDTGGESYEQYF
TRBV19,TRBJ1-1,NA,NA,TGTGCCAGTAGCTACAGCCTGACGAGATTGAGGGACACTGAAGCTTTCTTT,CASSYSLTRLRDTEAFF
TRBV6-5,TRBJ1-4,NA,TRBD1,TGTGCCAGCAGGAACGGACAGGGCCATGAAAAACTGTTTTTT,CASRNGQGHEKLFF
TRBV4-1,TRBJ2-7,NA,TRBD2,TGCGCCAGCAGCCAAGGGGGACTAGCGGGGGACGAGCAGTACTTC,CASSQGGLAGDEQYF
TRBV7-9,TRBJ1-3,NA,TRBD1,TGTGCCAGCAGCTTAGTTGGGACAGGGAAATTCTCTGGAAACACCATATATTTT,CASSLVGTGKFSGNTIYF
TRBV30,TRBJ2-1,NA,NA,TGTGCCTGGAGCGGGGACATCTACAATGAGCAGTTCTTC,CAWSGDIYNEQFF
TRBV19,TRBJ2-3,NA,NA,TGTGCCAGTAGTCCTACCACGTCCGCAGATACGCAGTATTTT,CASSPTTSADTQYF
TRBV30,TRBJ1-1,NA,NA,TGTGCCCGGGACACGGGTCTGAACACTGAAGCTTTCTTT,CARDTGLNTEAFF
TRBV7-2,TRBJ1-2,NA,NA,TGTGCCAGCAGCCCAGAGCAGGGTGTGGGCTACACCTTC,CASSPEQGVGYTF
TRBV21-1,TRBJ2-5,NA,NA,TGTGCCAGCAGCAAATTCCAGCAAGGGACACAGTACCAAGAGACCCAGTACTTC,CASSKFQQGTQYQETQYF
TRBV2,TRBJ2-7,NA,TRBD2,TGTGCCAGCAGTGTCCGAGCGGGAGGGGACGAGCAGTACTTC,CASSVRAGGDEQYF
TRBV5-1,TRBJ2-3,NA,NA,TGCGCCAGCAGCCGGAGTTCAGAAAGCACAGATACGCAGTATTTT,CASSRSSESTDTQYF
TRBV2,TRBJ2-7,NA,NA,TGTGCCAGCACCCGGCAGGGCCTTCGGGAGCAGTACTTC,CASTRQGLREQYF
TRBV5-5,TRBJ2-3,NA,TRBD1,TGTGCCAGCAGCTCTCCGGGACAGAGTAGCACAGATACGCAGTATTTT,CASSSPGQSSTDTQYF
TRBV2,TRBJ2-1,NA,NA,TGTGCCAGCAGTCCCGGGACTCTCACTGAGCAGTTCTTC,CASSPGTLTEQFF
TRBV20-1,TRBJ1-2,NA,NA,TGCAGTAAAAGAGGTGGCTACACCTTC,CSKRGGYTF
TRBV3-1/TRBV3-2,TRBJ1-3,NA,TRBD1,TGTGCCAGCAGCCTAGGGACAGATGGAAACACCATATATTTT,CASSLGTDGNTIYF
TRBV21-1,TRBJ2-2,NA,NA,TGTGCCAGCACCGGCCGCCACAGGGGTCCGAACACCGGGGAGCTGTTTTTT,CASTGRHRGPNTGELFF
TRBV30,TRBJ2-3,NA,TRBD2,TGTGCCTGGAGTGTACTCCTAGCGGGAGATACGCAGTATTTT,CAWSVLLAGDTQYF
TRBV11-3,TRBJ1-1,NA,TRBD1,TGTGCCAGCAGCCCCAGGACAGGGAGTACTGAAGCTTTCTTT,CASSPRTGSTEAFF
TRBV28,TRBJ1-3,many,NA,TGTGCCAGCTGTGAGGTCTCTGGAAACACCATATATTTT,CASCEVSGNTIYF
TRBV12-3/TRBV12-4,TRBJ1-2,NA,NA,TGTGCCAGCAGTCCGTTTATCTATGGCTACACCTTC,CASSPFIYGYTF
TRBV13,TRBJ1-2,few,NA,TGTGCCAGCAGCCCTACCCCGGTCCGGGCTAACTATGGCTACACCTTC,CASSPTPVRANYGYTF
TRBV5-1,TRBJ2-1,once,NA,TGCGCCAGCAGCTCAGGACAGACTAAGAGCTCCTACAATGAGCAGTTCTTC,CASSSGQTKSSYNEQFF
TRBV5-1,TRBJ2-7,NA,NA,TGCGCCAGCAGCTTGGCCGCAGATTACGAGCAGTACTTC,CASSLAADYEQYF
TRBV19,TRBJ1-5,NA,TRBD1,TGTGCCAGTAGTACCTTCGGACAGGGGGGGGATCAGCCCCAGCATTTT,CASSTFGQGGDQPQHF
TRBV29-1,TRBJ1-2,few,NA,TGCAGCGTTGAGTCTACCTATGGCTACACCTTC,CSVESTYGYTF
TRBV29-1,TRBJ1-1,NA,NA,TGCAGCGTTGCGACTAGGTTGGGGACTGAAGCTTTCTTT,CSVATRLGTEAFF